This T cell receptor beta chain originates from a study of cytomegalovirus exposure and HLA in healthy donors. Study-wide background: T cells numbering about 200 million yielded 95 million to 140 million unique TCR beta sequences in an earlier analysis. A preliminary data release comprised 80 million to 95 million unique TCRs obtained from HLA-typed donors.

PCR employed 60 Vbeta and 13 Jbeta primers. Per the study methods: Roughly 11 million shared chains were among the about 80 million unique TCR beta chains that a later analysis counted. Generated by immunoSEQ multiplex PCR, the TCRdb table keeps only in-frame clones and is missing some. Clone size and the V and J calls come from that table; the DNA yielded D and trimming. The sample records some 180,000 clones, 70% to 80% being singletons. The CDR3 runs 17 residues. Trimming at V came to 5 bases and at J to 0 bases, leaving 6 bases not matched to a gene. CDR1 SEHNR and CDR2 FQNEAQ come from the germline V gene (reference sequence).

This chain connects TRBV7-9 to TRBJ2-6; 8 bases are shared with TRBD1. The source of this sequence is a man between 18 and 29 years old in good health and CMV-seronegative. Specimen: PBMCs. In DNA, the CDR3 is TGTGCCAGCAGCGGGGGGACAGGTCCCTCTGGGGCCAACGTCCTGACTTTC. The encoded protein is CASSGGTGPSGANVLTF.